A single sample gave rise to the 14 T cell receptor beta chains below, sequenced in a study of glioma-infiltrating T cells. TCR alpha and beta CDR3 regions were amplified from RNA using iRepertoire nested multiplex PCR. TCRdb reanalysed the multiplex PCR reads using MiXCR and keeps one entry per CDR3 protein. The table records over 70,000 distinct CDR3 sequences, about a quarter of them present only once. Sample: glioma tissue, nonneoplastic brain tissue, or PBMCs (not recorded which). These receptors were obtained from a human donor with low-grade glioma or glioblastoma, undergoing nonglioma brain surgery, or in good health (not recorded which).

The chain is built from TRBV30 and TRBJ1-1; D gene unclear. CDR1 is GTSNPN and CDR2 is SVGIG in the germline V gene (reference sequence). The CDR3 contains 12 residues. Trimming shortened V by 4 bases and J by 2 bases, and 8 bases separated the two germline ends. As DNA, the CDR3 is TGTGCCTGGAATCGGGTTAACACTGAAGCTTTCTTT. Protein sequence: CAWNRVNTEAFF.

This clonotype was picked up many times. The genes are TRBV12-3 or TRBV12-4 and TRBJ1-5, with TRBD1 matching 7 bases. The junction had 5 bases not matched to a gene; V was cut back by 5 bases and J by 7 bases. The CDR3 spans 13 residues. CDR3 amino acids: CASSQDRPQPQHF. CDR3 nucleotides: TGTGCCAGCAGTCAGGACAGGCCACAGCCCCAGCATTTT.

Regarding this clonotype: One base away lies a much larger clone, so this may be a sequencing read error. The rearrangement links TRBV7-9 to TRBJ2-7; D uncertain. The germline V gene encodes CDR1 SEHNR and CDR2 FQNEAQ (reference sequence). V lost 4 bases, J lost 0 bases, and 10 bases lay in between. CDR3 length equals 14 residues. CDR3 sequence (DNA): TGTGCCAGCAGCTCGACCAACGGCTCCTACGAGCAGTACTTC. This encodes CASSSTNGSYEQYF. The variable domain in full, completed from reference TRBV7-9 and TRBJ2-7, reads DTGVSQNPRHKITKRGQNVTFRCDPISEHNRLYWYRQTLGQGPEFLTYFQNEAQLEKSRLLSDRFSAERPKGSFSTLEIQRTEQGDSAMYLCASSSTNGSYEQYFGPGTRLTVT.

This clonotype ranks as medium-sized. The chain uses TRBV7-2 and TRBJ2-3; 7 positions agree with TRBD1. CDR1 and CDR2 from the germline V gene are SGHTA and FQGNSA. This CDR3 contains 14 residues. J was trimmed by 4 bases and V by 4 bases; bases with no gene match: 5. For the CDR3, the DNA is TGTGCCAGCAGCTCCCGGACAGGTTCAGATACGCAGTATTTT. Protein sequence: CASSSRTGSDTQYF.

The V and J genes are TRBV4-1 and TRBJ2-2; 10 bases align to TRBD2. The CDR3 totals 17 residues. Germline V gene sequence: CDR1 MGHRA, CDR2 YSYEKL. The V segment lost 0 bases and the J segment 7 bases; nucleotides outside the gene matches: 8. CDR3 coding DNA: TGCGCCAGCAGCCAAGAGGGGAGCGGGAGGGGAGTCGGGGAGCTGTTTTTT. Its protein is CASSQEGSGRGVGELFF.

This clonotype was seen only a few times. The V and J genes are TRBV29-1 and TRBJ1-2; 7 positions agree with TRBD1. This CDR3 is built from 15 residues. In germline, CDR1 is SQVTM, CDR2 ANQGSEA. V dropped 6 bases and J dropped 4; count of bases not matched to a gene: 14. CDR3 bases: TGCAGCGTAGGACCGACCGGGACAGCAACCTATGGCTACACCTTC. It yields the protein CSVGPTGTATYGYTF.

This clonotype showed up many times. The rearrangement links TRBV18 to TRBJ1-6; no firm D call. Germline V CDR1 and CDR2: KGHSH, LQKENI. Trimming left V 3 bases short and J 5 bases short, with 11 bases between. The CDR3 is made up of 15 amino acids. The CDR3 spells CASSPTQRDNSPLHF. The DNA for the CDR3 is TGTGCCAGCTCACCTACACAGAGAGATAATTCACCCCTCCACTTT.

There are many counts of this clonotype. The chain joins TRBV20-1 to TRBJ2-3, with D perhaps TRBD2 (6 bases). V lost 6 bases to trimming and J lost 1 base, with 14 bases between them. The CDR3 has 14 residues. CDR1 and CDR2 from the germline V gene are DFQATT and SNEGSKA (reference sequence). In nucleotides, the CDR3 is TGCAGTGCCCCCCGGAGGGAAGGCACAGATACGCAGTATTTT. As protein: CSAPRREGTDTQYF.

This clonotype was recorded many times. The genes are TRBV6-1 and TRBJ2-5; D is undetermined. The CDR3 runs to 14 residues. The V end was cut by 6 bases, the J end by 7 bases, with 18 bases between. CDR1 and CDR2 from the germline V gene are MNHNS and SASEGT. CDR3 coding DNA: TGTGCCAGCAGCTCTAGACTGTCGGAATGGACCCAGTACTTC. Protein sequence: CASSSRLSEWTQYF.

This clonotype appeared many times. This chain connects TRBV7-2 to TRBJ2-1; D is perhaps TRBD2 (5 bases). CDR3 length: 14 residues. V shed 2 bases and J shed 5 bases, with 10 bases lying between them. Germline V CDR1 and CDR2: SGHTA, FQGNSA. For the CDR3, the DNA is TGTGCCAGCAGCTTATTAAACGGGAACAATGAGCAGTTCTTC. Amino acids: CASSLLNGNNEQFF. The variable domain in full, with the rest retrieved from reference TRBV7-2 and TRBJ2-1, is GAGVSQSPSNKVTEKGKDVELRCDPISGHTALYWYRQSLGQGLEFLIYFQGNSAPDKSGLPSDRFSAERTGGSVSTLTIQRTQQEDSAVYLCASSLLNGNNEQFFGPGTRLTVL.

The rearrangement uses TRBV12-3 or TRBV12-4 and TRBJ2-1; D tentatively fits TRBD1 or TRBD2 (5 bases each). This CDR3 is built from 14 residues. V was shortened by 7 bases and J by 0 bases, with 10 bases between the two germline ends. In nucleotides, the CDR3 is TGTGCCAGCACCCGGGACGGCTCCTACAATGAGCAGTTCTTC. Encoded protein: CASTRDGSYNEQFF.

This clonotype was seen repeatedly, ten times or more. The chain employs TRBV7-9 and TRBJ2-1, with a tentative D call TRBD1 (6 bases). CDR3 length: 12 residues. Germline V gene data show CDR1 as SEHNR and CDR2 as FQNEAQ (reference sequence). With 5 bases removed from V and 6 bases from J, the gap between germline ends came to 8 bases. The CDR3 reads CASSVGGNEQFF. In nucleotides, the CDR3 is TGTGCCAGCAGCGTAGGGGGCAATGAGCAGTTCTTC.

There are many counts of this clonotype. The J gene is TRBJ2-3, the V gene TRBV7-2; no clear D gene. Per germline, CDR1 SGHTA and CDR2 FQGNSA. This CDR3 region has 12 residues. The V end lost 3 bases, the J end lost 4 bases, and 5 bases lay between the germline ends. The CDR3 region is CASSFRSDTQYF. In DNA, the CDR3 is TGTGCCAGCAGCTTTAGATCAGATACGCAGTATTTT. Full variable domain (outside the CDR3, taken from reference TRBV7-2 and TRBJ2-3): GAGVSQSPSNKVTEKGKDVELRCDPISGHTALYWYRQSLGQGLEFLIYFQGNSAPDKSGLPSDRFSAERTGGSVSTLTIQRTQQEDSAVYLCASSFRSDTQYFGPGTRLTVL.

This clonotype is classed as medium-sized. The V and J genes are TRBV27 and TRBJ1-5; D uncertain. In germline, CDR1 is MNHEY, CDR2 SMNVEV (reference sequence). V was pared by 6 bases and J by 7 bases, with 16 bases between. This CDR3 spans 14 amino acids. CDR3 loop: CASRRTSLGQPQHF. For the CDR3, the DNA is TGTGCCAGCAGAAGGACGTCCCTGGGGCAGCCCCAGCATTTT.